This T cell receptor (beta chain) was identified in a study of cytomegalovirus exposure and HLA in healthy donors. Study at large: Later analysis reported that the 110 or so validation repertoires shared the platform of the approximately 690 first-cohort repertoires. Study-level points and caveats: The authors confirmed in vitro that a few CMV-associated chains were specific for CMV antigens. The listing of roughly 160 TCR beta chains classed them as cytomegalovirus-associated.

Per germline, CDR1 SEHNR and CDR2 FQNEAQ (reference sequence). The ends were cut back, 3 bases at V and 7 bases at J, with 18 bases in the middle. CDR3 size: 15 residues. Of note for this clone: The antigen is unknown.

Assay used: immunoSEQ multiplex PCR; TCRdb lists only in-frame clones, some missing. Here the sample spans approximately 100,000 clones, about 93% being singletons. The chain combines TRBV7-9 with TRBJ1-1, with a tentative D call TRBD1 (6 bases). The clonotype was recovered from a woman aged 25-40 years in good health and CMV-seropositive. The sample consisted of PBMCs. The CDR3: CASSFPWGQGDEAFF. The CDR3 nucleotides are TGTGCCAGCAGCTTTCCCTGGGGGCAAGGAGATGAAGCTTTCTTT.